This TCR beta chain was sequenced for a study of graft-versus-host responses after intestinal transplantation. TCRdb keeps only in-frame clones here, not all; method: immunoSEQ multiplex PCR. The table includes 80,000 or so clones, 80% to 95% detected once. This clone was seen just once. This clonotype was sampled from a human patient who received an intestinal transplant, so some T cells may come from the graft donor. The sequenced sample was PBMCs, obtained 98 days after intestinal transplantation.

CDR3 DNA: TGTGCCAGCAGCCTCACAGGGGGCAGAGATCAGCCCCAGCATTTT. This gives the protein CASSLTGGRDQPQHF. The V call is TRBV6-5, the J call TRBJ1-5; 9 bases line up with TRBD1. Germline CDR1 reads MNHEY; CDR2 reads SVGAGI. The length of the CDR3 is 15 residues. Unmatched junction bases numbered 8, after V lost 6 bases and J lost 5 bases.